The following is a T cell receptor beta chain sequence with its context. From germline, CDR1 is SGHRS and CDR2 YFSETQ. J lost 2 bases, V lost 4 bases, and 5 bases had no gene match. The length of the CDR3 is 14 residues. As processed by the authors: Reference gene primer amplification gave estimated nucleated cell counts. Method: immunoSEQ multiplex PCR; TCRdb's copy keeps in-frame clones and lacks some. V and J calls and clone size are copied from that table; D and trimming were computed from the DNA. The sample lists fewer than 500,000 clones, more than 75% occurring once. The data stem from a study of blood T cell repertoires in COVID-19. Study-level information: PBMCs, B-cell-depleted T cells, or T cells provided the cDNA or gDNA that made up the material.

In terms of age and location, participants ranged from about 18 to 95 years and lived in about 25 US areas. This chain links TRBV5-1 with TRBJ2-5; 7 bases agree with TRBD2. This clonotype originated in a young woman with acute COVID-19. The sequenced material came from PBMCs or T cells enriched from blood (not recorded which). The CDR3 loop is CASSREVLQETQYF. The CDR3, as DNA: TGCGCCAGCAGCCGGGAGGTTCTTCAAGAGACCCAGTACTTC.